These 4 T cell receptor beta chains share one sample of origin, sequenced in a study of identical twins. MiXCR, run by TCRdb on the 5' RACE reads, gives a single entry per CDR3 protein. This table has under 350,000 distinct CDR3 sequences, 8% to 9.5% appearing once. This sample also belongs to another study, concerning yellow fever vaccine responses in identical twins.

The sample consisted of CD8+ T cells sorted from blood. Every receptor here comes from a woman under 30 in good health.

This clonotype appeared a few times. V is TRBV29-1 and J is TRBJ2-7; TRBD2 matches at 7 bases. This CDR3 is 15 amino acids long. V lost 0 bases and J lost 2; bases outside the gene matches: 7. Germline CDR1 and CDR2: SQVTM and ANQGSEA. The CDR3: CSVEEVGREPYEQYF. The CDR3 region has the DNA TGCAGCGTTGAAGAGGTTGGGAGGGAACCCTACGAGCAGTACTTC.

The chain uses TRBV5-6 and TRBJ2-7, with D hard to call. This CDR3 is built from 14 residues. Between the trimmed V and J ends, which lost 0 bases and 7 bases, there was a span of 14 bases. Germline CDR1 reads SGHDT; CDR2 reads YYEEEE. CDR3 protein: CASSLGPYAVEQYF. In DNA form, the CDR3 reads TGTGCCAGCAGCTTGGGCCCGTACGCAGTGGAGCAGTACTTC.

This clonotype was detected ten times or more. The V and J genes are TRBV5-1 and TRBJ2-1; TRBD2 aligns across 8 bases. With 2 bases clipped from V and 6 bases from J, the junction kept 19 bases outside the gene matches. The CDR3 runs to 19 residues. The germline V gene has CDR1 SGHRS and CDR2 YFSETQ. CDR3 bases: TGCGCCAGCAGCTTACTTCCGGGCGAGCGGGAGAGGAATGGCAATGAGCAGTTCTTC. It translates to CASSLLPGERERNGNEQFF.

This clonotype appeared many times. CDR3 in DNA: TGCAGCGTTGATGAGGAGCCCCAAGAGACCCAGTACTTC. Translation: CSVDEEPQETQYF. The chain couples TRBV29-1 to TRBJ2-5; D is ambiguous. Germline CDR1 is SQVTM and CDR2 is ANQGSEA. This CDR3 has 13 residues. V shed 3 bases and J shed 1 base, with 9 bases lying between them.